The 16 T cell receptor beta chains reported below all come from one sample, sequenced in a study of T cell responses to AZD1222 COVID-19 vaccine. Only in-frame clones appear in the TCRdb table, and some are missing; sequencing was by immunoSEQ multiplex PCR. Seen here are around 60,000 clones, roughly 90% observed once, and the top ten hold approximately 5%. The specimen comprised peripheral blood, sampled on day 0 of AZD1222 vaccination. Receptors originate from an adult in good health.

This chain joins TRBV5-6 and TRBJ1-2; D is uncertain. Looked up from germline, CDR1 is SGHDT and CDR2 is YYEEEE. The V and J ends lost 7 bases and 6 bases respectively, with 16 bases between them. This CDR3 has 13 residues. In DNA, the CDR3 is TGTGCCAGCCAACCCCGTGGATATCATGGCTACACCTTC. Its translation is CASQPRGYHGYTF.

The chain joins TRBV3-1 (or the pseudogene TRBV3-2) to TRBJ1-3; 9 nucleotides line up with TRBD1. The germline V gene encodes CDR1 LGHDT and CDR2 YNNKEL (reference sequence). The CDR3 runs 17 residues. V lost 2 bases and J lost 2; bases outside the gene matches: 7. This CDR3 is CASSQNRGLGTGNTIYF. The CDR3 coding sequence is TGTGCCAGCAGCCAAAACAGGGGGCTAGGCACTGGAAACACCATATATTTT.

The rearrangement uses TRBV5-8 and TRBJ1-1; 10 bases match TRBD1. Germline CDR1 and CDR2: SGHTS and YDEGEE. Trimming removed 4 bases from V and 7 bases from J; junction bases left unmatched: 7. The CDR3 loop spans 14 amino acids. DNA for the CDR3: TGTGCCAGCAGCGCAGACAGGGGGCTTAATGAAGCTTTCTTT. Translated: CASSADRGLNEAFF.

The chain recombines TRBV5-1 with TRBJ1-1, with a possible D match to TRBD1 (5 bases). The V gene lost 4 bases and the J gene lost 1 base, with 11 bases spanning the gap. The CDR3 consists of 14 residues. Germline lookup yields CDR1 SGHRS and CDR2 YFSETQ. CDR3 sequence: CASSIHTGNTEAFF. The CDR3 DNA reads as TGCGCCAGCAGCATCCATACAGGGAACACTGAAGCTTTCTTT. Supplemented by reference TRBV5-1 and TRBJ1-1, the full variable domain reads KAGVTQTPRYLIKTRGQQVTLSCSPISGHRSVSWYQQTPGQGLQFLFEYFSETQRNKGNFPGRFSGRQFSNSRSEMNVSTLELGDSALYLCASSIHTGNTEAFFGQGTRLTVV.

The chain has TRBV27 and TRBJ1-2; D might be TRBD1 (5 bases). This CDR3 is built from 14 residues. V lost 4 bases and J lost 6, with 15 bases in between. The germline V gene has CDR1 MNHEY and CDR2 SMNVEV (reference sequence). CDR3 in amino acids: CASSSQGAYHGYTF. CDR3 DNA: TGTGCCAGCAGTTCCCAGGGTGCGTATCATGGCTACACCTTC.

The chain is built from TRBV15 and TRBJ2-2; D gene unclear. CDR1 is LNHNV and CDR2 is YYDKDF in the germline V gene (reference sequence). The CDR3 is made up of 13 amino acids. Trimming stripped 0 bases from V and 4 bases from J, with 3 bases between. This CDR3 is CATSRDRTGELFF. The CDR3 DNA sequence: TGTGCCACCAGCAGAGACCGCACCGGGGAGCTGTTTTTT.

This clone was seen once. This rearrangement joins TRBV11-2 to TRBJ1-1; TRBD1 might be the D (6 bases). The CDR3 loop spans 13 amino acids. Germline loops: CDR1 SGHAT, CDR2 FQNNGV. V was shortened by 5 bases and J by 4 bases, with 11 bases between the two germline ends. The CDR3 spells CASSLIRGTEAFF. Here the CDR3 DNA reads TGTGCCAGCAGCCTTATCAGGGGCACTGAAGCTTTCTTT.

V gene TRBV5-5 combines with J gene TRBJ2-5; TRBD1 agrees at 9 bases. The length of the CDR3 is 15 residues. With V trimmed by 4 bases and J by 4 bases, 8 bases remained unmatched. Per the germline V gene, CDR1 is SGHKS and CDR2 is YYEKEE (reference sequence). CDR3 DNA sequence: TGTGCCAGCAGCCCCCGGACAGGGGAGCGAGAGACCCAGTACTTC. It encodes CASSPRTGERETQYF.

This sequence joins TRBV19 and TRBJ1-5; D ambiguous. CDR1 LNHDA and CDR2 SQIVND come from the germline V gene (reference sequence). Trimming removed 2 bases at V and 6 bases at J, with 14 bases between. The CDR3 totals 15 residues. The CDR3 spells CASSISGYRSQPQHF. CDR3 coding DNA: TGTGCCAGTAGTATATCTGGGTACCGGAGTCAGCCCCAGCATTTT.

The chain couples TRBV19 to TRBJ2-6; D may be TRBD1 (5 bases). Germline lookup yields CDR1 LNHDA and CDR2 SQIVND (reference sequence). The CDR3 runs 17 residues. V lost 3 bases to trimming and J lost 0 bases, with 12 bases between them. The CDR3 protein is CASSMVGRASGANVLTF. The CDR3 coding sequence is TGTGCCAGTAGTATGGTCGGCAGGGCCTCTGGGGCCAACGTCCTGACTTTC.

This chain joins TRBV6-5 and TRBJ2-7; no definite D call. The CDR3 length is 12 residues. Germline V lookup: CDR1 MNHEY, CDR2 SVGAGI. Trimming cost V 4 bases and J 2 bases, with 6 bases left between them. CDR3 DNA sequence: TGTGCCAGCAGTTCTCGAGCCTACGAGCAGTACTTC. Its translation is CASSSRAYEQYF.

The chain is built from TRBV14 and TRBJ2-3; TRBD2 might be the D (5 bases). Germline V gives CDR1 SGHDN, CDR2 FVKESK. V lost 5 bases and J lost 1, with 13 bases in between. The length of the CDR3 is 15 residues. This chain's CDR3 is CASSWEQKRTDTQYF. As DNA, the CDR3 is TGTGCCAGCAGCTGGGAGCAAAAGCGCACAGATACGCAGTATTTT.

This clone has a handful of counts. The chain couples TRBV7-3 to TRBJ1-1; tentatively, D is TRBD1 (5 bases). With 0 bases removed from V and 4 bases from J, the gap between germline ends came to 12 bases. CDR1 and CDR2 (germline): SGHTA, FQGTGA. The CDR3 runs to 15 residues. The DNA of the CDR3 is TGTGCCAGCAGCTTAACGGGGCGGTACGGCACTGAAGCTTTCTTT. Translating it yields CASSLTGRYGTEAFF.

The J gene is TRBJ2-3, the V gene TRBV28; 9 nucleotides line up with TRBD1. The CDR3 consists of 14 residues. The germline V gene has CDR1 MDHEN and CDR2 SYDVKM. After removal of 5 bases from V and 7 bases from J, the junction contained 7 bases not matched to a gene. The chain's CDR3 is CASSLTGGAYTQYF. The DNA for the CDR3 is TGTGCCAGCAGTCTTACAGGGGGCGCATATACGCAGTATTTT.

The rearrangement joins TRBV6-5 to TRBJ2-3, with D possibly matching TRBD1 (6 bases). The CDR3 extends over 13 amino acids. V gave up 7 bases and J gave up 2 bases, with 10 bases separating them. Germline lookup yields CDR1 MNHEY and CDR2 SVGAGI. The CDR3 region is CASTGTPTDTQYF. The CDR3 region has the DNA TGTGCCAGCACGGGGACACCCACAGATACGCAGTATTTT.

The chain recombines TRBV7-9 with TRBJ1-3; 8 nucleotides agree with TRBD1. Unmatched junction bases numbered 13, after V lost 7 bases and J lost 2 bases. Germline values: CDR1 SEHNR, CDR2 FQNEAQ (reference sequence). The CDR3 is made up of 17 amino acids. The CDR3 loop reads CASKGEPGGLAGNTIYF. The CDR3, as DNA: TGTGCCAGCAAAGGGGAACCAGGGGGCTTGGCTGGAAACACCATATATTTT.